The present TCR beta chain was sequenced within a study of CDR3 diversity in severe acne. Germline loops: CDR1 ENHRY, CDR2 SYGVKD. V lost 1 base, J lost 0 bases, and 10 bases lay in between. The CDR3 consists of 15 residues. Each CDR3 protein is one row after TCRdb ran MiXCR on the PCR reads. Seen here are about 90,000 distinct CDR3 sequences, around 50% observed once, and the top ten hold around 10%. This TCR derives from a male donor with severe acne vulgaris. This rearrangement joins TRBV10-3 to TRBJ2-7, with D possibly TRBD2 on 6 matching bases. The sequenced sample was blood. DNA for the CDR3: TGTGCCATCAGTGAGTGGAGGGGAAGCTCCTACGAGCAGTACTTC. Protein sequence: CAISEWRGSSYEQYF.